A few counts support the clone carrying this T cell receptor (beta chain). RNA transcripts served as template for amplifying TCR beta CDR3 sequences. The library came from an HTBI-primed first-round RT-PCR and a second-round multiplex PCR. In TCRdb, the multiplex PCR reads were re-called with MiXCR into one record per CDR3 protein. The profile shows approximately 460,000 distinct CDR3 sequences, roughly an eighth of them singletons. This entry belongs to a study of Graves' ophthalmopathy and Graves' hyperthyroidism. Germline V gene data show CDR1 as SGHTS and CDR2 as YDEGEE. The CDR3 loop spans 14 amino acids. Deletions cut 7 bases from V and 2 bases from J, with 13 bases between.

Material: blood. V is TRBV5-8 and J is TRBJ2-1; D possibly corresponds to TRBD2 (5 bases). The TCR sequence derives from a woman in her twenties or thirties with Graves' ophthalmopathy. CDR3 protein: CASYQDFTYNEQFF. The CDR3 DNA sequence: TGTGCCAGCTACCAGGACTTTACCTACAATGAGCAGTTCTTC.